Below are 4 T cell receptor beta chains sequenced from a single sample in a study of Ad26.COV2.S vaccination and SARS-CoV-2 variants. Generated by immunoSEQ multiplex PCR, the TCRdb table keeps only in-frame clones and is missing some. The sample comprises 400,000 to 500,000 clones, roughly nine tenths of which are singletons, and 2% to 3% rests with the top ten. The sample's treatment: some 20 received Ad26.COV2.S at low or high dose, single or two shots; several received placebo; per-sample allocation not given. Sampling was performed 63 days after the first vaccine or placebo injection. The sample in question was peripheral blood, obtained in a trial of Ad26.COV2.S vaccine versus placebo. These receptors were taken from a person aged 18-65 years who received the Ad26.COV2.S COVID-19 vaccine or a placebo.

This clone was recorded only once. V and J are TRBV11-3 and TRBJ2-7; D possibly corresponds to TRBD2 (5 bases). Germline lookup yields CDR1 SGHNT and CDR2 YENEEA. The CDR3 contains 13 residues. Trimming left V 5 bases short and J 6 bases short, with 14 bases between. This CDR3 reads CASSGGRYTEQYV. CDR3 coding DNA: TGTGCCAGCAGCGGAGGCCGCTATACCGAGCAGTACGTC.

In this sample, this clone turned up a few times. V usage is TRBV6-5 and J usage is TRBJ1-5; weak D call: TRBD1 (5 bases). Germline V gene lookup returns CDR1 MNHEY and CDR2 SVGAGI. Trimming removed 0 bases at V and 7 bases at J, with 10 bases between. CDR3 size: 14 residues. Written as DNA, the CDR3 is TGTGCCAGCAGTTACTCGGAATACAGGCAGCCCCAGCATTTT. Translated: CASSYSEYRQPQHF.

Of note for this clone: The same CDR3 arises from other DNA sequences in this sample as well. The chain recombines TRBV11-3 with TRBJ2-1; no reliable D call. The CDR3 spans 14 residues. V lost 1 base to trimming and J lost 0 bases, with 4 bases between them. Germline loops: CDR1 SGHNT, CDR2 YENEEA. This chain's CDR3 is CASSLVGSYNEQFF. For the CDR3, the DNA is TGTGCCAGCAGCTTAGTGGGCTCCTACAATGAGCAGTTCTTC.

The rearrangement uses TRBV5-1 and TRBJ2-5; 11 bases fit TRBD2. Germline V gene sequence: CDR1 SGHRS, CDR2 YFSETQ. Trimming took 1 base from V and 4 from J; bases not matched to a gene: 3. The length of the CDR3 is 15 residues. The CDR3, as DNA: TGCGCCAGCAGCTTGACTAGCGGGAGTCTAGAGACCCAGTACTTC. It translates to CASSLTSGSLETQYF.